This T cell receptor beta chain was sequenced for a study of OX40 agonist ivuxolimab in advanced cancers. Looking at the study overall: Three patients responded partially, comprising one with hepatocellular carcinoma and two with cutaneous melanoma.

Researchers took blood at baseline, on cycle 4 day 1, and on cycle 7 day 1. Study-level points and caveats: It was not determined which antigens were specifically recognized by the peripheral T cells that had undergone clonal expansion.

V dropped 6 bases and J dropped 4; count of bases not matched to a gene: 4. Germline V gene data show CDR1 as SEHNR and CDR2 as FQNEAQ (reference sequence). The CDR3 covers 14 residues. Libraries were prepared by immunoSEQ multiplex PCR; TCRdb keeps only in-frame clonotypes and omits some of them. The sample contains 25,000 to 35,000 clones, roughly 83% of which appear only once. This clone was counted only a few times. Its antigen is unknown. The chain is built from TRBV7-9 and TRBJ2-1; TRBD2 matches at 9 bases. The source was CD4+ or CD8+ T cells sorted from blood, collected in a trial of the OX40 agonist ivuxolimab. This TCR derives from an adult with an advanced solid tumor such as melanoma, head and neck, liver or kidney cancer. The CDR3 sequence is CASRGREGYNEQFF. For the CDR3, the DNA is TGTGCCAGCAGAGGGCGGGAGGGGTACAATGAGCAGTTCTTC.